This T cell receptor (beta chain) was observed in a study of T-cell memory formation after mild COVID-19. Study-level results: Clones which contracted sat mainly in CM and EM if CD4+, and in EMRA if CD8+.

This clonotype was seen more than once but under ten times. Its cognate antigen is unknown. TCRdb re-derived calls from the 5' RACE reads in MiXCR, one entry per CDR3 protein. The sample comprises roughly 190,000 distinct CDR3 sequences, 25% to 35% of which are singletons, and about an eighth rests with the top ten. The CDR3 totals 15 residues. The germline V and J ends were trimmed by 5 bases and 2 bases, with 16 bases remaining between them. Germline CDR1 and CDR2: DFQATT and SNEGSKA (reference sequence). This clonotype was obtained from an adult woman who had mild COVID-19 (a few samples of this study predate the infection). Cell type and time point are not known. The chain uses TRBV20-1 and TRBJ2-1; D might be TRBD1 (6 bases). Sequenced input: PBMCs or a T cell subset sorted from them (not recorded which). In DNA form, the CDR3 reads TGCAGTGCTGCACGCCGGACAGCGACCTACAATGAGCAGTTCTTC. Its protein is CSAARRTATYNEQFF.